This TCR beta chain was captured by sequencing in a study of regulatory T cells in long-lasting Graves disease. Across the whole study: More than 5 years of antithyroid drugs with positive TSH receptor antibodies defined persistent Graves' disease. Findings and caveats of the study: Public clonotype sharing was higher in persistent than newly diagnosed patients.

Germline assignment: CDR1 SNHLY and CDR2 FYNNEI. J lost 4 bases, V lost 7 bases, and 19 bases had no gene match. The CDR3 consists of 17 residues. As to time point: persistent/refractory GD, antithyroid drugs over 5 years with positive TRAb. Researchers made the TCR library from RNA that was extracted from PBMCs. Relying on iRepertoire HTBI primers and Arm-PCR of CDR3 regions, the team built TCR beta libraries. From the multiplex PCR reads, TCRdb called clonotypes with MiXCR, one entry per CDR3 protein. The repertoire consists of some 430,000 distinct CDR3 sequences, with roughly 21% occurring once and the leading ten covering roughly 7%. Comments on this clonotype: Its matching antigen is unknown.

The chain has TRBV2 and TRBJ2-7; 7 nucleotides match TRBD2. This TCR came from a female donor with Graves disease. The sequencing used peripheral blood mononuclear cells (PBMCs), collected when the disease was refractory, from a patient treated with antithyroid drugs. CDR3 in DNA: TGTGCCAGCAAGAGCAAGTTACTCACCGGGGAGGGATACGAGCAGTACTTC. Its translation is CASKSKLLTGEGYEQYF.